The T cell receptor beta chain described here comes from a study of graft-versus-host responses after intestinal transplantation. The repertoire was sequenced with immunoSEQ multiplex PCR; TCRdb's copy has only in-frame clones and lacks some. The sample carries around 87,000 clones, about 90% recorded once. About this clone itself: Antigen unknown.

Whole-study findings and limits: Recipient marrow harbored GvH clones, some of which surfaced first in ileum or blood.

CDR3 length: 15 residues. Germline-derived CDR1 and CDR2 are LNHDA and SQIVND (reference sequence). V lost 3 bases, J lost 4 bases, and 16 bases lay in between. The input for sequencing was unstimulated CD8+ T cells sorted from spleen or lymph node cells, taken before transplant. This chain connects TRBV19 to TRBJ2-7; the D gene is possibly TRBD2 (6 bases). The clonotype comes from a human donor who was the organ donor for an intestinal transplant. CDR3 DNA: TGTGCCAGTAGTATTGGGCGGGGTTCCGTATACGAGCAGTACTTC. Translating it yields CASSIGRGSVYEQYF.